The sequence of this T cell receptor beta chain was determined in a study of Graves' ophthalmopathy and Graves' hyperthyroidism. The CDR3 extends over 12 amino acids. V was cut by 3 bases and J by 8 bases, with 13 bases left in between. Germline values: CDR1 DFQATT, CDR2 SNEGSKA (reference sequence). The sample holds a few counts of this clonotype. Using RNA transcripts, the TCR beta CDR3 regions were amplified. First-round RT-PCR employed HTBI primers, with a second-round multiplex PCR after it. Each CDR3 protein is one row after TCRdb ran MiXCR on the multiplex PCR reads. The profile shows hundreds of thousands of distinct CDR3 sequences, 22% of them singletons.

This sequence was found in a woman younger than 35 with stable Graves' hyperthyroidism. Some clones in this sample may be carry-over from other donors' samples. The V call is TRBV20-1, the J call TRBJ1-2, with D unclear. The source material was peripheral blood. This CDR3 is CSARPQEGGYTF. The CDR3 DNA is TGCAGTGCTAGGCCACAAGAGGGAGGCTACACCTTC.